A single sample is the source of the 11 T cell receptor beta chains below, sequenced in a study of blood T cells in healthy people across ages. Primed by a sample-barcoded 5' primer and a J-beta primer mix, a second PCR proceeded for 7 to 11 cycles. One entry per CDR3 protein results from TCRdb running MiXCR on the 5' RACE reads. In the table there are about 1.1 million distinct CDR3 sequences, 35% to 45% of which are singletons. The source material was blood. The receptors were sampled from a man aged 18 to 30 in good health.

There are a few counts of this clonotype. V is TRBV2 and J is TRBJ1-4; 7 bases are a match to TRBD1. After removal of 9 bases from V and 2 bases from J, the junction contained 12 bases not matched to a gene. This CDR3 has 16 amino acids. The germline V gene has CDR1 SNHLY and CDR2 FYNNEI. CDR3 residues: CASFRDRAFTNEKLFF. In DNA, the CDR3 is TGTGCCAGTTTCCGGGACAGAGCCTTTACTAATGAAAAACTGTTTTTT.

This clonotype was counted a few times. The chain couples TRBV20-1 to TRBJ2-3; D is perhaps TRBD2 (5 bases). The CDR3 spans 15 residues. V was trimmed by 4 bases and J by 2 bases, leaving 16 bases between them. Per germline, CDR1 DFQATT and CDR2 SNEGSKA (reference sequence). CDR3 loop: CSAMRNDRDTDTQYF. Written as DNA, the CDR3 is TGCAGTGCTATGAGGAACGACCGGGACACAGATACGCAGTATTTT.

The chain links TRBV3-1 to TRBJ1-6; D unresolved. Germline V gene lookup returns CDR1 LGHDT and CDR2 YNNKEL (reference sequence). This CDR3 is built from 15 residues. Between the trimmed V and J ends, which lost 4 bases and 7 bases, there was a span of 14 bases. In nucleotides, the CDR3 is TGTGCCAGCAGCCCTGTGGGAGACGGCAATTCACCCCTCCACTTT. It yields the protein CASSPVGDGNSPLHF.

Details on this clonotype: One base away lies a much larger clone, so this may be a sequencing read error. This rearrangement joins TRBV12-3 or TRBV12-4 to TRBJ2-5; 12 positions agree with TRBD2. This CDR3 spans 15 amino acids. Losses at the gene ends were 3 bases for V and 4 bases for J; bases not matched to a gene: 3. The CDR3 DNA follows: TGTGCCAGCAGTTTGACTAGCGGGGGCCGAGAGACCCAGTACTTC. Amino acids: CASSLTSGGRETQYF.

The chain uses TRBV20-1 and TRBJ2-7; D tentatively reads TRBD1 or TRBD2 (5 bases each). Trimming removed 4 bases at V and 0 bases at J, with 13 bases between. The CDR3 is 14 amino acids. Germline CDR1 is DFQATT and CDR2 is SNEGSKA (reference sequence). The CDR3 sequence is CSAIDRGSSYEQYF. The CDR3 region has the DNA TGCAGTGCTATAGACAGAGGGAGCTCCTACGAGCAGTACTTC.

To note about this clonotype: Given a much more abundant clone one base away, this may be a read error. The V call is TRBV29-1, the J call TRBJ2-5; the D gene is possibly TRBD2 (6 bases). Germline CDR1 reads SQVTM; CDR2 reads ANQGSEA. The CDR3 is 13 residues long. The CDR3 region has the DNA TGCAGCGTCGTAAGACTAGTATCAGAGACCCGGTACTTC. Translated: CSVVRLVSETRYF.

V is TRBV4-1 and J is TRBJ2-3, with D perhaps matching TRBD2 (6 bases). CDR3 size: 18 residues. Germline CDR1 MGHRA, CDR2 YSYEKL. V shed 1 base and J shed 1 base, with 18 bases lying between them. The CDR3 nucleotides read TGCGCCAGCAGCCAAGGTCGTAGCGGACCCACTGGCACAGATACGCAGTATTTT. This gives the protein CASSQGRSGPTGTDTQYF.

The genes are TRBV6-6 and TRBJ1-4, with D hard to call. The CDR3 runs 12 residues. CDR1 is MNHNY and CDR2 is SVGAGI in the germline V gene (reference sequence). Trimming shortened V by 10 bases and J by 8 bases, and 14 bases separated the two germline ends. The CDR3 DNA is TGTGCCACCGGCAGCCGCAGCGAAAAACTGTTTTTT. Translation: CATGSRSEKLFF.

The rearrangement links TRBV20-1 to TRBJ2-2; D is perhaps TRBD1 (6 bases). Germline assignment: CDR1 DFQATT and CDR2 SNEGSKA (reference sequence). V gave up 0 bases and J gave up 1 base, with 12 bases separating them. The CDR3 spans 16 residues. CDR3 protein: CSARDLRRGNTGELFF. The CDR3 coding sequence is TGCAGTGCTAGAGATCTCCGCAGGGGGAACACCGGGGAGCTGTTTTTT.

For the CDR3, the DNA is TGTGCCAGCAGCTCGGGCGAGGGAATGAACACTGAAGCTTTCTTT. Amino acid sequence: CASSSGEGMNTEAFF. This chain joins TRBV7-9 and TRBJ1-1; no clear D gene. Germline loops: CDR1 SEHNR, CDR2 FQNEAQ (reference sequence). Trimming pared 4 bases from V and 0 bases from J, leaving 12 bases between. CDR3 length: 15 amino acids.

This chain uses TRBV28 with TRBJ2-1, with D hard to call. The CDR3 is made up of 12 amino acids. Per the germline V gene, CDR1 is MDHEN and CDR2 is SYDVKM. V dropped 2 bases and J dropped 10 bases, with 9 bases sitting between them. This chain's CDR3 is CASSLRRMEQFF. The CDR3 DNA reads as TGTGCCAGCAGTTTAAGAAGGATGGAGCAGTTCTTC.